A selection of T cell receptor beta chains follows, all from one sample in a study of regulatory T cells in long-lasting Graves disease. TCRdb reanalysed the multiplex PCR reads using MiXCR and keeps one entry per CDR3 protein. The table records about 430,000 distinct CDR3 sequences, under 25% of them present only once. Sequencing used peripheral blood mononuclear cells (PBMCs), obtained when the disease was refractory, from a patient treated with antithyroid drugs. The receptors shown here come from a female donor with Graves disease. The CDR3 runs from the conserved cysteine through the conserved F or W. The order of the fields is V gene, D gene, J gene, CDR3 protein. The D gene is left open where the match is weak.

>TRBV6-2/TRBV6-3|TRBD1|TRBJ2-7
CASSYAGTGAYEQYF
>TRBV7-9|NA|TRBJ1-1
CASSLGVMDTEAFF
>TRBV12-3/TRBV12-4|NA|TRBJ2-7
CASAGGRYEQYF
>TRBV5-1|NA|TRBJ2-7
CASSPVGGSSSYEQYF
>TRBV6-1|NA|TRBJ2-7
CASLQGGLYEQYF
>TRBV20-1|NA|TRBJ2-7
CSARGPGTRNYEQYF
>TRBV29-1|TRBD2|TRBJ2-7
CSVLPSGSHEQYF
>TRBV20-1|TRBD2|TRBJ2-7
CSARPGTILARYEQYF
>TRBV30|NA|TRBJ2-4
CAWSWGDKNIQYF
>TRBV7-9|TRBD1|TRBJ2-7
CASSLEGGNEQYF
>TRBV6-1|TRBD1|TRBJ2-7
CASSHRDRGSYEQYF
>TRBV28|TRBD1|TRBJ1-5
CASSFGTGVQPQHF
>TRBV28|TRBD1|TRBJ1-1
CASRAGQAGTEAFF
>TRBV10-2|TRBD1|TRBJ1-5
CASRRGQGSSNQPQHF
>TRBV28|TRBD1|TRBJ2-5
CASRLLQGGQETQYF
>TRBV27|NA|TRBJ2-4
CASSFGAKNIQYF
>TRBV3-1|TRBD1|TRBJ2-7
CASSQDRAEVYEQYF
>TRBV28|TRBD2|TRBJ2-5
CASSWGGNKETQYF
>TRBV20-1|TRBD1|TRBJ2-7
CSADQPGQGLAYEQYF
>TRBV29-1|NA|TRBJ2-5
CSVELTRQRQEETQYF
>TRBV12-5|NA|TRBJ1-1
CASGVKEVGTEAFF
>TRBV6-5|TRBD1|TRBJ1-2
CASSYSQGVGGYTF
>TRBV28|NA|TRBJ2-7
CASRLHSRNYEQYF
>TRBV28|NA|TRBJ2-1
CASSPQLADAKSEQFF
>TRBV10-3|TRBD1|TRBJ2-2
CATGTASTGELFF
>TRBV10-3|TRBD1|TRBJ2-1
CAISPQGDEQFF
>TRBV24-1|TRBD2|TRBJ2-5
CATSAPGGPNQETQYF
>TRBV12-3/TRBV12-4|TRBD2|TRBJ2-3
CASSPLAGGRDTQYF
>TRBV28|TRBD1|TRBJ1-6
CASSLDRAAPRSGVPHF
>TRBV13|TRBD2|TRBJ2-7
CASSLGRASGTNSYEQYF
>TRBV28|NA|TRBJ1-1
CASSLTPGGTEAFF
>TRBV6-1|NA|TRBJ1-5
CASSASLSNSNQPQHF
>TRBV20-1|TRBD2|TRBJ2-7
CSASGGRPSYEQYF
>TRBV19|TRBD1|TRBJ2-5
CASSSGGDETQYF
>TRBV7-3|NA|TRBJ2-2
CASSETDAGELFF
>TRBV6-5|NA|TRBJ1-2
CASSYEANYGYTF
>TRBV7-2|NA|TRBJ1-3
CASSFVGQVSGNTIYF
>TRBV20-1|TRBD1|TRBJ2-7
CSARDRVHYEQYF
>TRBV15|NA|TRBJ2-6
CATSREFVSGANVLTF
>TRBV25-1|NA|TRBJ2-5
CASKARQETQYF
>TRBV10-3|NA|TRBJ1-6
CAISGGANRDSPLHF
>TRBV5-1|NA|TRBJ1-3
CASTPEGAGNTIYF
>TRBV5-1|NA|TRBJ2-3
CASSLGHGITNTQYF
>TRBV5-1|TRBD1|TRBJ1-6
CANSLDRGNSPLHF
>TRBV5-5|TRBD1|TRBJ2-5
CASSIRGPGRETQYF
>TRBV2|NA|TRBJ1-2
CASRAQGGNYGYTF
>TRBV24-1|NA|TRBJ2-2
CATTVGATGELFF
>TRBV3-1|TRBD1|TRBJ2-6
CASSQDRLSSGANVLTF
>TRBV2|NA|TRBJ2-1
CASSEVLPGGYNEQFF
>TRBV28|NA|TRBJ2-4
CASSLTTVNIQYF
>TRBV5-1|NA|TRBJ2-6
CASSQSPRILRGSGANVLTF
>TRBV28|NA|TRBJ2-2
CASSPHQPPRVTGELFF